Sequencing of this T cell receptor (beta chain) was carried out in a study of blood T cell repertoires in COVID-19. Study context: Collection of acute and convalescent COVID-19 samples took place in the United States, Italy and Spain. T cells, B-cell-depleted T cells, or PBMCs supplied cDNA or gDNA.

V lost 4 bases and J 3 bases, leaving 19 bases between the germline ends. This CDR3 region has 16 residues. CDR1 and CDR2 (germline): WSHSY, SAAADI. Sequenced by immunoSEQ multiplex PCR; TCRdb stores in-frame clones only, minus some. Seen here are 250,000 or so clones, more than 65% observed once, and the top ten hold about 2%. The TCR comes from a man aged 35 to 55 who had recovered from COVID-19. The material sequenced was peripheral blood. The J gene is TRBJ2-7, the V gene TRBV10-2; possibly TRBD2 for D (5 bases). CDR3 sequence: CASSGGPLDGNYEQYF. In DNA form, the CDR3 reads TGCGCCAGCAGTGGGGGTCCCCTAGACGGGAACTACGAGCAGTACTTC.